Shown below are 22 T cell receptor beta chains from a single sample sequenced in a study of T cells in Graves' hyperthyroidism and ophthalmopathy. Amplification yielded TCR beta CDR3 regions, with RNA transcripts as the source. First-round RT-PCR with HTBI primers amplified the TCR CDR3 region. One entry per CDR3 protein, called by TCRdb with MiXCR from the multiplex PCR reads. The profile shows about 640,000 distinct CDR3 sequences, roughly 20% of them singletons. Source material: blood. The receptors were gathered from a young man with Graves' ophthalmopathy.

CDR3 sequence reads: CASTQGLRHQPQHF. Here the CDR3 DNA reads TGTGCCAGCACCCAGGGACTGCGGCACCAGCCCCAGCATTTT. The V call is TRBV6-2 or TRBV6-3, the J call TRBJ1-5, with a possible D match to TRBD1 (5 bases). The CDR3 spans 14 residues. The V end lost 7 bases, the J end lost 7 bases, and 17 bases lay between the germline ends. Looked up from germline, CDR1 is MNHEY and CDR2 is SVGEGT.

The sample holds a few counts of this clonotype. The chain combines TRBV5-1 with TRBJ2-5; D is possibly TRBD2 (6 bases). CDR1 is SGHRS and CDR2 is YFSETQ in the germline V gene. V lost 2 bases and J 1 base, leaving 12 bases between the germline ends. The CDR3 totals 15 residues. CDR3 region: CASSFNPGGQETQYF. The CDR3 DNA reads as TGCGCCAGCAGCTTCAATCCCGGGGGCCAAGAGACCCAGTACTTC.

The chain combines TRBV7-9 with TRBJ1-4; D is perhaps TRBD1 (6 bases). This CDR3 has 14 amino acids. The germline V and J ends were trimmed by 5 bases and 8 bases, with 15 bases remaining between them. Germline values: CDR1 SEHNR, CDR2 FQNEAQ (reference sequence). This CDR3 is CASSQGTGREKLFF. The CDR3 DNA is TGTGCCAGCAGCCAGGGGACCGGGCGGGAAAAACTGTTTTTT. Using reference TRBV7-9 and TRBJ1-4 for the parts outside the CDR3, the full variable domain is DTGVSQNPRHKITKRGQNVTFRCDPISEHNRLYWYRQTLGQGPEFLTYFQNEAQLEKSRLLSDRFSAERPKGSFSTLEIQRTEQGDSAMYLCASSQGTGREKLFFGSGTQLSVL.

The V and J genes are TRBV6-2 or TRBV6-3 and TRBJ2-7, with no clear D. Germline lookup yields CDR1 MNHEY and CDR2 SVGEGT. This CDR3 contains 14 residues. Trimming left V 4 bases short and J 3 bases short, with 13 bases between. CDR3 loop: CASSSFGPYYEQYF. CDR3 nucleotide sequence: TGTGCCAGCAGTTCATTCGGGCCTTACTACGAGCAGTACTTC.

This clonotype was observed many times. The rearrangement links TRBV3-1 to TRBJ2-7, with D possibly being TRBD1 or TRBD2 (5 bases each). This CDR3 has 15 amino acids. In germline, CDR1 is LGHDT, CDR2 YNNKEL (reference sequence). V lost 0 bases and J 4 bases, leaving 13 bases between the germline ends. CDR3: CASSQEGDGIYEQYF. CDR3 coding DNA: TGTGCCAGCAGCCAAGAGGGGGACGGAATTTACGAGCAGTACTTC.

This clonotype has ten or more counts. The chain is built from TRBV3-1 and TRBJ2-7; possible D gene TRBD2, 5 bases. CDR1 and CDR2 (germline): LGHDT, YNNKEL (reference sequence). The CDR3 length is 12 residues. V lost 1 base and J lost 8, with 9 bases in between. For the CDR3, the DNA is TGTGCCAGCAGCCAAGTGGAGGAGAAGCAGTACTTC. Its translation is CASSQVEEKQYF.

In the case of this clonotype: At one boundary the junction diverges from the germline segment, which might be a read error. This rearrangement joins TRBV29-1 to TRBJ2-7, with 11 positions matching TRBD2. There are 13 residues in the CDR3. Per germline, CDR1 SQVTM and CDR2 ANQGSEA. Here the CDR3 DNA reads TGCAGAGTTGGTCCTAGCGGGAGGTACGAGCAGTACTTC. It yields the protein CRVGPSGRYEQYF.

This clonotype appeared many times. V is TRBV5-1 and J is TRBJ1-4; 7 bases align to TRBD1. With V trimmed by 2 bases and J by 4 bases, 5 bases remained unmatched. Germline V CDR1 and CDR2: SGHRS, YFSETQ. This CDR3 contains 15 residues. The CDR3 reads CASSFRTGFNEKLFF. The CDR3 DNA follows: TGCGCCAGCAGCTTTCGGACAGGCTTTAATGAAAAACTGTTTTTT.

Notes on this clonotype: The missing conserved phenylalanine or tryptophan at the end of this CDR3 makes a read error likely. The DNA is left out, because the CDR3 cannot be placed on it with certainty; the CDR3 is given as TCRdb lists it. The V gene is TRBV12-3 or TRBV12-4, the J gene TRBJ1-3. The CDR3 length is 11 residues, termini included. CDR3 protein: CASSFLGRGLA.

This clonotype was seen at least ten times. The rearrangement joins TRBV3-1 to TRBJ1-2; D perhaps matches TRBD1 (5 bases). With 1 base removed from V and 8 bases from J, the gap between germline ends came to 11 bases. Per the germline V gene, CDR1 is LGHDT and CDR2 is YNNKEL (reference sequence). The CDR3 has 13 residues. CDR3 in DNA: TGTGCCAGCAGCCAAGGAAGGGGTTTCGGCTACACCTTC. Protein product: CASSQGRGFGYTF.

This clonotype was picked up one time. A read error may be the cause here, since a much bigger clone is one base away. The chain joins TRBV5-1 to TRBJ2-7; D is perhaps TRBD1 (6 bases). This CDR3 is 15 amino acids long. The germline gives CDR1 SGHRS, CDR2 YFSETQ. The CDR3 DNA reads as TGCGCCAGCAGCCCGTCGACAGGAAGCTCCTACGGGCAGTACTTC. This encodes CASSPSTGSSYGQYF.

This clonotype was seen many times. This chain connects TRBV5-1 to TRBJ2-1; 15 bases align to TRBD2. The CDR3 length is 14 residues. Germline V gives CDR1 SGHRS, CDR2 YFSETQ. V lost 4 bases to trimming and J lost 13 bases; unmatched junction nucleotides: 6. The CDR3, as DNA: TGCGCCAGCAGCCCGGGACTAGCGGGAGGAGCCCAGTTCTTC. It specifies CASSPGLAGGAQFF.

The CDR3: CASTRSGLAGLNTGELFF. The DNA for the CDR3 is TGTGCCAGCACCAGGTCCGGGCTAGCGGGATTAAACACCGGGGAGCTGTTTTTT. The chain has TRBV6-1 and TRBJ2-2; 9 nucleotides line up with TRBD2. V shed 7 bases, J shed 2 bases, and the junction held 14 bases outside the gene matches. Germline CDR1 is MNHNS and CDR2 is SASEGT. The length of the CDR3 is 18 residues.

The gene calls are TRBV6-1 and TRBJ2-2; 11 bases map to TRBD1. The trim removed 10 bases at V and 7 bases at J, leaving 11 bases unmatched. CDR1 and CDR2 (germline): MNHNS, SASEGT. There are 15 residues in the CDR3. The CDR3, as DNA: TGTGCCACAGGACAGGGGGCGACTTTTCGCGGGGAGCTGTTTTTT. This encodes CATGQGATFRGELFF.

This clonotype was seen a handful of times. The CDR3 nucleotides are TGCGCCAGCAGCCAACACGCGGGACTATCCTACGAGCAGTACTTC. This translates into CASSQHAGLSYEQYF. The genes are TRBV4-1 and TRBJ2-7; TRBD2 agrees at 7 bases. The germline gives CDR1 MGHRA, CDR2 YSYEKL. J gave up 1 base and V 2 bases, and 5 bases lay outside the gene matches. The CDR3 has 15 residues.

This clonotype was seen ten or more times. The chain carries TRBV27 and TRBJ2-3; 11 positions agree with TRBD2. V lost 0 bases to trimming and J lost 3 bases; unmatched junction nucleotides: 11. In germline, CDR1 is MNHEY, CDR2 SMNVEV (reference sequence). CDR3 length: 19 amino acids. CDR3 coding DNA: TGTGCCAGCAGTTTATCCCTTTATGGGACTAGCGGTTCTACAGATACGCAGTATTTT. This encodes CASSLSLYGTSGSTDTQYF.

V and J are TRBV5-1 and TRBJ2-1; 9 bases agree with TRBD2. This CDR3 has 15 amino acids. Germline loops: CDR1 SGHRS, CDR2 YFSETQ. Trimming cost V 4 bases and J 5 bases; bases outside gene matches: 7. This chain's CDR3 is CASSRAGGFNNEQFF. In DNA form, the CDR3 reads TGCGCCAGCAGCCGAGCGGGAGGCTTCAACAATGAGCAGTTCTTC.

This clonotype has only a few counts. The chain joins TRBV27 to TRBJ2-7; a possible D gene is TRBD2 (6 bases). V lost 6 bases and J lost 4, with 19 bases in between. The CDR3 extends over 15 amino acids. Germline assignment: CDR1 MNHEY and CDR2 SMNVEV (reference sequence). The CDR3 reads CASSLLTGSGYEQYF. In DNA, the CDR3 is TGTGCCAGCAGCCTCCTTACCGGGAGTGGTTACGAGCAGTACTTC.

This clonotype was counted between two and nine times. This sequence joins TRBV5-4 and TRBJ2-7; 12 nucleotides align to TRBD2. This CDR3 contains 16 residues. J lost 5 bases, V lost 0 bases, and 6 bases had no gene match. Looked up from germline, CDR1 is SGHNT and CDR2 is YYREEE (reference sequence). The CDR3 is CASSLGTSGMVDEQYF. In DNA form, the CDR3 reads TGTGCCAGCAGCTTGGGGACTAGCGGGATGGTTGACGAGCAGTACTTC.

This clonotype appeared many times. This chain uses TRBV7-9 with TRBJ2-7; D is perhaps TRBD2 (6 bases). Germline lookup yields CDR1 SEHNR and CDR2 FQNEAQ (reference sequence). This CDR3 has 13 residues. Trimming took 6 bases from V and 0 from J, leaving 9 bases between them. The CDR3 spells CASSTSSSYEQYF. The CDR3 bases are TGTGCCAGCAGTACTAGCTCCTCCTACGAGCAGTACTTC.

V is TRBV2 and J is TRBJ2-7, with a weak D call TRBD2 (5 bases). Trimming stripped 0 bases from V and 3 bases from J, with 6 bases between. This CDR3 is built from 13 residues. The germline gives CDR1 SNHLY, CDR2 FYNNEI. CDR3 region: CASSEADFYEQYF. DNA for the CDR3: TGTGCCAGCAGTGAAGCGGACTTCTACGAGCAGTACTTC.

The CDR3 DNA sequence: TGCATGCGGGACAGGGAATTCTACGAGCAGTACTTC. It yields the protein CMRDREFYEQYF. This rearrangement joins TRBV20-1 to TRBJ2-7, with 9 bases matching TRBD1. The CDR3 is 12 residues long. Germline-derived CDR1 and CDR2 are DFQATT and SNEGSKA (reference sequence).